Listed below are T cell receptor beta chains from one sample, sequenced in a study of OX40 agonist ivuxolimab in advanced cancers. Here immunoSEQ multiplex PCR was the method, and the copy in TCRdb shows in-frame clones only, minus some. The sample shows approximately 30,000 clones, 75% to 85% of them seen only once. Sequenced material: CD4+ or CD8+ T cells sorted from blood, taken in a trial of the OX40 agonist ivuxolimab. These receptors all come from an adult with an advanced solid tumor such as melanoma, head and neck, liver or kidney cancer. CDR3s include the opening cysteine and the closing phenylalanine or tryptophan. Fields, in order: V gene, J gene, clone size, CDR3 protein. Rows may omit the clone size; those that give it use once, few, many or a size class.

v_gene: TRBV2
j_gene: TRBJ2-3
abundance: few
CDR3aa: CASSFTLAATDTQYF

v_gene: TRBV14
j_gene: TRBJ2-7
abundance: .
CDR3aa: CASSPVGGRASYEQYF

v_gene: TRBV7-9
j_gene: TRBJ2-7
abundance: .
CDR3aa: CASSSGQGLYEQYF

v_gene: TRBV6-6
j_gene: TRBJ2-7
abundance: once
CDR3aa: CASRPRGNYEQYF

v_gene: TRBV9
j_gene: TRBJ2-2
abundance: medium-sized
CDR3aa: CASSVFSTGELFF

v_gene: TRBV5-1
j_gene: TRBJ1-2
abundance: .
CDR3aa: CASSFTGARGYGYTF

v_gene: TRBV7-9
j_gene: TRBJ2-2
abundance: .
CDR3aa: CASSSAVAGELFF

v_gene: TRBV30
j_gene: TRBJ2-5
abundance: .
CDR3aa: CAWSGPQPGHFQETQYF

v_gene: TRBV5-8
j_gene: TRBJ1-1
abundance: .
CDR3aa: CASSLAGMHENTEAFF

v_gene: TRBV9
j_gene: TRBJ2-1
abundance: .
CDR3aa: CASSGRGATRNEQFF

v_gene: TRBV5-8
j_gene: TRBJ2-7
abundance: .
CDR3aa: CASSSGPGTYEQYF

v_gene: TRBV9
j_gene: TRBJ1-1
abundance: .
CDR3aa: CASSVADGGTEAFF

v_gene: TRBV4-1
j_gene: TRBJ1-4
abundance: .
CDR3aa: CASSQASSGEKLFF

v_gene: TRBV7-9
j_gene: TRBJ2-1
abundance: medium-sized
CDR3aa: CASRLAPINNEQFF

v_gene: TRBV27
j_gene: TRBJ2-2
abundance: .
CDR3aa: CASSLYTGGDTGELFF

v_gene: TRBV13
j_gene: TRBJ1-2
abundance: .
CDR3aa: CASSSRGQGSYGYTF

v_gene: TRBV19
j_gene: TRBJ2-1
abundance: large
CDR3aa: CATAERGQYNEQFF

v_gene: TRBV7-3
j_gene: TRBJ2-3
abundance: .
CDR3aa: CASSPPPGSTDTQYF

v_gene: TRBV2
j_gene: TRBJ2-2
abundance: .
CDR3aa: CASSEASLAGGPSGELFF

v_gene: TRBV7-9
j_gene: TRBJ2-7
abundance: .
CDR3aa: CASSSDTYEQYF

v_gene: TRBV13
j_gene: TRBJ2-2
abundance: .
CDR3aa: CASSTHASAPTGELFF

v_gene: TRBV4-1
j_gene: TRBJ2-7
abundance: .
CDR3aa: CASSHLTGGYREQYF

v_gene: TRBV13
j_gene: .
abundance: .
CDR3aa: CASSRSLAYEQYF

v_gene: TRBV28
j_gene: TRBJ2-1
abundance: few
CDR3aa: CASSRSGALNNEQFF

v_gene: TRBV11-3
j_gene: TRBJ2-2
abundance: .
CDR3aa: CASSPYRGGTGELFF

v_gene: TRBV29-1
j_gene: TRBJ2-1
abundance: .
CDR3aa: CSVVGLAGFYNEQFF

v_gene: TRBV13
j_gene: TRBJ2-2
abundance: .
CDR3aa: CASTRRGANTGELFF

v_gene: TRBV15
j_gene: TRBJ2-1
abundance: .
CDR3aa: CATSRGRENYNEQFF